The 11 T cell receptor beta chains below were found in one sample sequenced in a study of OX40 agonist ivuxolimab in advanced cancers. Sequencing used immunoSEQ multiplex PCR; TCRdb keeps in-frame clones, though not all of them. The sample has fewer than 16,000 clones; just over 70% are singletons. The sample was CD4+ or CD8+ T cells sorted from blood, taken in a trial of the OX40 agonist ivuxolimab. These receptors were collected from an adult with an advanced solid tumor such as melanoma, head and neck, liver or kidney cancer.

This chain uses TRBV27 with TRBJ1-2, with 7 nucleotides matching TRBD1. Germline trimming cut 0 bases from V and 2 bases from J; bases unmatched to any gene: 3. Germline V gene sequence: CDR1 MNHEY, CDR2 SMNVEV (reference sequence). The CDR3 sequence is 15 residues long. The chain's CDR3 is CASSLSRTGNYGYTF. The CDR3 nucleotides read TGTGCCAGCAGTTTATCCCGGACAGGAAACTATGGCTACACCTTC.

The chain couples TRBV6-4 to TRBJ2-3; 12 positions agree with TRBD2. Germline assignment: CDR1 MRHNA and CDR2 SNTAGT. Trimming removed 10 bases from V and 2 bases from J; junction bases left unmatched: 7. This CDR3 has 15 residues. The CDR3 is CANPTSGSSTDTQYF. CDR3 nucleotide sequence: TGTGCCAATCCGACTAGCGGGAGTTCCACAGATACGCAGTATTTT.

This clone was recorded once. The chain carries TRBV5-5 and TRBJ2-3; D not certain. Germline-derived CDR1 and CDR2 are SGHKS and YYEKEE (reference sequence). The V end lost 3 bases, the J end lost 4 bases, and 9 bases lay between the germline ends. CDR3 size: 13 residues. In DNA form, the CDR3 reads TGTGCCAGCAGCTCGGTGGGCCCAGATACGCAGTATTTT. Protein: CASSSVGPDTQYF.

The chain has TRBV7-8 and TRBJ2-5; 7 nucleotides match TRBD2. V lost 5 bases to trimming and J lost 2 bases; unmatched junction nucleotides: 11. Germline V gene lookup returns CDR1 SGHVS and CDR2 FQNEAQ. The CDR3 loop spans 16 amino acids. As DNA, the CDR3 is TGTGCCAGCAGCACAAGACGGGACTACCAACAAGAGACCCAGTACTTC. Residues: CASSTRRDYQQETQYF.

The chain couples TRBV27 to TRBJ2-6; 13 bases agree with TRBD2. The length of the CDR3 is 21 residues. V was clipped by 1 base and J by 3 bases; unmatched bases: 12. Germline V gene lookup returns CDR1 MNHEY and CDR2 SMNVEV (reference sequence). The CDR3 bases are TGTGCCAGCAGTTTATACTCCCCCAGGACTAGCGGGAGTGGTGGGGCCAACGTCCTGACTTTC. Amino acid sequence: CASSLYSPRTSGSGGANVLTF.

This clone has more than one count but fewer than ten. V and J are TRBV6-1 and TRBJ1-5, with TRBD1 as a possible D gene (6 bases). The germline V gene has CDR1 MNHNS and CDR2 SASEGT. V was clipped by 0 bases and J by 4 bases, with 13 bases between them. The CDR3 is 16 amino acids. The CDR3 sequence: CASSEASDRENQPQHF. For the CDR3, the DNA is TGTGCCAGCAGTGAAGCGTCGGACAGAGAAAATCAGCCCCAGCATTTT.

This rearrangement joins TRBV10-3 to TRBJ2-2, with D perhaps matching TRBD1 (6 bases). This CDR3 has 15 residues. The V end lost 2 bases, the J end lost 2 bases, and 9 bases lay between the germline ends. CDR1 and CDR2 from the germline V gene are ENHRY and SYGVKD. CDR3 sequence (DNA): TGTGCCATCAGTGAGCCGGGACAAAACACCGGGGAGCTGTTTTTT. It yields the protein CAISEPGQNTGELFF.

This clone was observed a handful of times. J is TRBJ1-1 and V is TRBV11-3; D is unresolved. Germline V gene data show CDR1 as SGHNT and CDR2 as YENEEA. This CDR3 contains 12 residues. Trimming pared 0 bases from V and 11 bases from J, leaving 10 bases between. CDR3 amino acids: CASSLDDVAAFF. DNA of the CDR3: TGTGCCAGCAGCTTAGATGACGTGGCGGCTTTCTTT. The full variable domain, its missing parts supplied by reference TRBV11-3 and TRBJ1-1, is EAGVVQSPRYKIIEKKQPVAFWCNPISGHNTLYWYLQNLGQGPELLIRYENEEAVDDSQLPKDRFSAERLKGVDSTLKIQPAELGDSAVYLCASSLDDVAAFFGQGTRLTVV.

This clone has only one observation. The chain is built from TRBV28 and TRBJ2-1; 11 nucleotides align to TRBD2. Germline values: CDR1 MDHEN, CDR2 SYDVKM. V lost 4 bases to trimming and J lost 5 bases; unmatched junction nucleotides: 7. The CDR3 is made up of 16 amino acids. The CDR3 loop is CASSSVTSGKNNEQFF. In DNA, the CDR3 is TGTGCCAGCAGTTCTGTGACTAGCGGGAAAAACAATGAGCAGTTCTTC.

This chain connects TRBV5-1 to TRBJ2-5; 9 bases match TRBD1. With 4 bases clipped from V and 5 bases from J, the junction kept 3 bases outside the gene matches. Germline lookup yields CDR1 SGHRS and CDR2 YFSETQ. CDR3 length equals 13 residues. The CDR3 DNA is TGCGCCAGCAGCCTGGGGACAGGGGAGACCCAGTACTTC. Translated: CASSLGTGETQYF.

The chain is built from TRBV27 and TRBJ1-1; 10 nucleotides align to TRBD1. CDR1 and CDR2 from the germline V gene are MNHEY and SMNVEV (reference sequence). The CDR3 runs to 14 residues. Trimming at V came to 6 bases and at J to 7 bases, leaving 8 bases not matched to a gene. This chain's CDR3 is CASSAGTGAFEAFF. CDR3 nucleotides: TGTGCCAGCAGCGCCGGGACAGGGGCCTTTGAAGCTTTCTTT.